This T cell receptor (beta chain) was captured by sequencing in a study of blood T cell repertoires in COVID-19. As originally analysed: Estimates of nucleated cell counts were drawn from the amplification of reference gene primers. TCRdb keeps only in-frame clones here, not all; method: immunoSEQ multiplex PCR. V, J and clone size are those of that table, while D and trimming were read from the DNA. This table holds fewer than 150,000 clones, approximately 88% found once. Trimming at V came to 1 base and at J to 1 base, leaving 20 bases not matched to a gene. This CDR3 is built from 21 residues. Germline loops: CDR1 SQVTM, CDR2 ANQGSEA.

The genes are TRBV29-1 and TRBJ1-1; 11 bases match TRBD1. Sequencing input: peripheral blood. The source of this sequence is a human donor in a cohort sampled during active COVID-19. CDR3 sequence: CSVEGTGTGGRKLFGNTEAFF. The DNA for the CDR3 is TGCAGCGTTGAAGGAACCGGGACAGGGGGAAGGAAGTTGTTCGGGAACACTGAAGCTTTCTTT.